These 32 T cell receptor beta chains share one sample of origin, sequenced in a study of blood T cells in healthy people across ages. It was with a sample-barcoded 5' primer and a J-beta primer mix that a second PCR of about 6 to 11 cycles was run. TCRdb re-called the 5' RACE reads through MiXCR, storing one row per CDR3 protein. The sample includes 1.4 million to 1.5 million distinct CDR3 sequences, around 39% of them seen just once. Sequenced material: blood. The receptors here all came from a woman aged 18-29 years in good health.

The chain uses TRBV6-5 and TRBJ1-5; the D is unclear. V lost 7 bases to trimming and J lost 2 bases, with 6 bases between them. The germline V gene has CDR1 MNHEY and CDR2 SVGAGI. This CDR3 is built from 12 residues. The CDR3 DNA sequence: TGTGCCAGCAAGGGAGGCAATCAGCCCCAGCATTTT. Translated, it gives CASKGGNQPQHF.

Concerning this clonotype itself: At one end, the junction sequence differs from germline, possibly due to a read error. This chain's CDR3 is CASSLARGGGGEQFF. The CDR3 DNA is TGTGCCAGCAGTTTAGCGAGGGGTGGGGGAGGGGAGCAGTTCTTC. The chain carries TRBV7-2 and TRBJ2-1, with 7 bases aligning to TRBD2. Germline-derived CDR1 and CDR2 are SGHTA and FQGNSA. This CDR3 comprises 15 residues.

As concerns this clonotype: A much larger clonotype is one base distant, so this may be a read error. The chain is built from TRBV29-1 and TRBJ2-5; unclear D gene. The CDR3 has 12 residues. The germline gives CDR1 SQVTM, CDR2 ANQGSEA. CDR3 DNA: TGCAGCGTTGCGACATATCAAGAGGCCCAGTACTTC. Protein product: CSVATYQEAQYF.

The genes are TRBV18 and TRBJ2-4, with 7 positions matching TRBD1. The J call may be mistaken, given a closer DNA end match to TRBJ2-7. This CDR3 spans 17 amino acids. Germline CDR1 KGHSH, CDR2 LQKENI. Here the CDR3 reads CASSPNDLTGTAGEQYF. DNA of the CDR3: TGTGCCAGCTCACCCAACGACCTCACCGGGACAGCAGGCGAGCAGTACTTC.

The chain employs TRBV12-3 or TRBV12-4 and TRBJ2-1; 11 bases agree with TRBD2. Trimming at V came to 2 bases and at J to 0 bases, leaving 15 bases not matched to a gene. This CDR3 region has 21 residues. The CDR3 spells CASSLPTSGIPGRSSYNEQFF. The CDR3 DNA sequence: TGTGCCAGCAGTTTACCGACTAGCGGGATACCGGGACGAAGCTCCTACAATGAGCAGTTCTTC.

The chain uses TRBV2 and TRBJ2-2, with 7 bases that match TRBD1. V lost 5 bases and J lost 7; bases outside the gene matches: 7. The germline CDR1 and CDR2 sequences are SNHLY and FYNNEI. This CDR3 contains 14 residues. In nucleotides, the CDR3 is TGTGCCAGCAGTCGAGACAGGGAGTACGGGGAGCTGTTTTTT. Protein product: CASSRDREYGELFF.

The V call is TRBV5-1, the J call TRBJ2-5, with TRBD2 matching 11 bases. This CDR3 comprises 14 residues. CDR1 SGHRS and CDR2 YFSETQ come from the germline V gene. V lost 3 bases to trimming and J lost 5 bases; unmatched junction nucleotides: 3. DNA of the CDR3: TGCGCCAGCAGCTCCTGGACTAGCGGGGAGACCCAGTACTTC. It encodes CASSSWTSGETQYF.

This clonotype was found once. Its ends do not fully match the called genes, so a read error is possible. The rearrangement links TRBV5-1 to TRBJ2-6; D is possibly TRBD1 or TRBD2 (5 bases each). This CDR3 region has 18 residues. From germline, CDR1 is SGHRS and CDR2 YFSETQ. CDR3 DNA: TGCGCCAGCAGCTTGGCATTACCCCAACGGGACGGGGACAACGTCCTGACTTTC. Encoded protein: CASSLALPQRDGDNVLTF.

This clonotype was seen only a few times. Here the CDR3 reads CSASNSPGELFF. CDR3 sequence (DNA): TGCAGTGCTTCGAACTCCCCCGGGGAGCTGTTTTTT. The chain has TRBV20-1 and TRBJ2-2; D call uncertain. The V end was cut by 5 bases, the J end by 6 bases, with 10 bases between. This CDR3 is built from 12 residues. The germline V gene has CDR1 DFQATT and CDR2 SNEGSKA (reference sequence).

The gene calls are TRBV20-1 and TRBJ2-3; 14 positions match TRBD2. Germline V gene sequence: CDR1 DFQATT, CDR2 SNEGSKA (reference sequence). This CDR3 comprises 15 residues. V lost 0 bases, J lost 13 bases, and 9 bases stayed unmatched. In DNA form, the CDR3 reads TGCAGTGCTAGAGAGACTAGCGGGGGGGCGGATGGGGAGTATTTT. Encoded protein: CSARETSGGADGEYF.

The chain joins TRBV20-1 to TRBJ2-2, with TRBD2 identical over 10 bases. The CDR3 has 16 amino acids. With 3 bases clipped from V and 4 bases from J, the junction kept 8 bases outside the gene matches. Germline V gene sequence: CDR1 DFQATT, CDR2 SNEGSKA (reference sequence). CDR3: CSARKAGGLSTGELFF. DNA for the CDR3: TGCAGTGCTAGGAAAGCGGGAGGGCTGTCCACCGGGGAGCTGTTTTTT.

The gene calls are TRBV20-1 and TRBJ1-5; D is perhaps TRBD1 (6 bases). This CDR3 region has 18 residues. V was trimmed by 0 bases and J by 0 bases, leaving 18 bases between them. Per germline, CDR1 DFQATT and CDR2 SNEGSKA (reference sequence). The CDR3 reads CSARDSDRPTYSNQPQHF. CDR3 in DNA: TGCAGTGCTAGAGATTCGGACAGACCGACCTATAGCAATCAGCCCCAGCATTTT.

The genes are TRBV6-5 and TRBJ1-6, with D possibly matching TRBD1 (5 bases). The CDR3 is made up of 14 amino acids. V was clipped by 2 bases and J by 15 bases, with 17 bases between them. Per germline, CDR1 MNHEY and CDR2 SVGAGI. The CDR3 reads CASSYAGGTHLLHF. Here the CDR3 DNA reads TGTGCCAGCAGTTACGCCGGAGGGACCCACCTCCTCCACTTT.

This clonotype was observed a single time. The CDR3 is CASSAGGTATNQPQHF. CDR3 in DNA: TGTGCCAGCAGCGCTGGGGGGACGGCAACAAATCAGCCCCAGCATTTT. The chain carries TRBV9 and TRBJ1-5; D perhaps matches TRBD1 (5 bases). In germline, CDR1 is SGDLS, CDR2 YYNGEE. The CDR3 spans 16 residues. Deletions cut 3 bases from V and 4 bases from J, with 17 bases between.

The rearrangement uses TRBV27 and TRBJ1-2; D possibly corresponds to TRBD1 (5 bases). V shed 5 bases and J shed 7 bases, with 20 bases lying between them. Germline CDR1 reads MNHEY; CDR2 reads SMNVEV (reference sequence). The CDR3 has 15 residues. The chain's CDR3 is CASSPWDGLQSGYTF. CDR3 coding DNA: TGTGCCAGCAGTCCTTGGGACGGACTCCAATCTGGCTACACCTTC.

This rearrangement joins TRBV20-1 to TRBJ2-1; 12 bases align to TRBD2. The CDR3 has 13 amino acids. Germline V gene data show CDR1 as DFQATT and CDR2 as SNEGSKA (reference sequence). The CDR3 nucleotides are TGCAGGGGAGGACTAGCGGGATCCAATGAGCAGTTCTTC. Its translation is CRGGLAGSNEQFF.

V gene TRBV3-1 combines with J gene TRBJ2-4; 11 nucleotides line up with TRBD2. The J call may be faulty, since TRBJ2-7 better matches the DNA end. The CDR3 covers 15 residues. CDR1 is LGHDT and CDR2 is YNNKEL in the germline V gene (reference sequence). This CDR3 is CASSYTSGSIYEQYF. CDR3 in DNA: TGTGCCAGCAGCTACACTAGCGGGAGTATCTACGAGCAGTACTTC.

As to this clonotype: A junction end diverges from the germline sequence, so it may reflect a read error. This rearrangement joins TRBV13 to TRBJ2-4, with D hard to call. The J call is in doubt because the DNA end fits TRBJ2-7 better. The germline V gene has CDR1 PRHDT and CDR2 FYEKMQ (reference sequence). The CDR3 has 13 amino acids. The CDR3 region is CAGSLRLTDEQYF. CDR3 bases: TGTGCCGGCAGCTTACGACTTACCGACGAGCAGTACTTC.

The chain is built from TRBV20-1 and TRBJ2-3; TRBD2 might be the D (6 bases). Trimming took off 7 bases at V and 2 bases at J, with 13 bases between the two ends. Germline CDR1 DFQATT, CDR2 SNEGSKA (reference sequence). CDR3 size: 13 residues. CDR3 sequence (DNA): TGCAGTGGGCGGGACGCTTACACAGATACGCAGTATTTT. It encodes CSGRDAYTDTQYF.

This clonotype is a singleton in its sample. This sequence joins TRBV6-5 and TRBJ2-7; 13 bases line up with TRBD2. This CDR3 spans 15 amino acids. Per germline, CDR1 MNHEY and CDR2 SVGAGI. J gave up 7 bases and V 2 bases, and 5 bases lay outside the gene matches. The chain's CDR3 is CASSYTGLAGEEQYF. The CDR3 bases are TGTGCCAGCAGTTACACTGGACTAGCGGGAGAAGAGCAGTACTTC.

This clonotype has a handful of counts. The rearrangement uses TRBV5-1 and TRBJ1-2; D possibly corresponds to TRBD1 (6 bases). The CDR3 sequence is 12 residues long. The ends were cut back, 4 bases at V and 9 bases at J, with 13 bases in the middle. From germline, CDR1 is SGHRS and CDR2 YFSETQ. In DNA, the CDR3 is TGCGCCAGCAGCCCAGGGGACTGGAGCTACACCTTC. Protein sequence: CASSPGDWSYTF.

The table lists this clonotype with a few counts. The rearrangement uses TRBV3-1 and TRBJ2-1; a possible D gene is TRBD2 (5 bases). Germline V CDR1 and CDR2: LGHDT, YNNKEL (reference sequence). The V end lost 8 bases, the J end lost 8 bases, and 7 bases lay between the germline ends. This CDR3 is 10 amino acids long. The CDR3 loop reads CASAGDEQFF. For the CDR3, the DNA is TGTGCCAGCGCCGGGGATGAGCAGTTCTTC.

In its sample, this clonotype was seen a few times. The gene calls are TRBV29-1 and TRBJ1-4, with 10 bases fitting TRBD1. The trim removed 7 bases at V and 8 bases at J, leaving 7 bases unmatched. Germline V lookup: CDR1 SQVTM, CDR2 ANQGSEA. There are 13 residues in the CDR3. The CDR3 DNA follows: TGCAGCGGACGGACAGGGGGATCGGAAAAACTGTTTTTT. This translates into CSGRTGGSEKLFF.

The V call is TRBV20-1, the J call TRBJ1-2, with D tentatively TRBD1 (5 bases). Trimming took off 5 bases at V and 8 bases at J, with 15 bases between the two ends. The CDR3 is 12 residues long. Germline loops: CDR1 DFQATT, CDR2 SNEGSKA (reference sequence). CDR3 in amino acids: CSALDTSEGYTF. The CDR3 coding sequence is TGCAGTGCTTTGGACACAAGTGAAGGCTACACCTTC.

This chain connects TRBV7-6 to TRBJ2-3; D uncertain. Trimming took off 2 bases at V and 1 base at J, with 10 bases between the two ends. Germline CDR1 and CDR2: SGHVS and FNYEAQ. The length of the CDR3 is 15 residues. CDR3 nucleotides: TGTGCCAGCAGCTTAACGGAAGGACGCACAGATACGCAGTATTTT. Translating gives CASSLTEGRTDTQYF.

The chain employs TRBV6-6 and TRBJ1-2, with a possible D match to TRBD1 (6 bases). Germline lookup yields CDR1 MNHNY and CDR2 SVGAGI (reference sequence). The CDR3 spans 13 residues. Trimming removed 6 bases at V and 8 bases at J, with 16 bases between. CDR3 protein: CASRTGPQGGYTF. As DNA, the CDR3 is TGTGCCAGCAGGACAGGCCCCCAAGGGGGCTACACCTTC.

The chain is built from TRBV25-1 and TRBJ2-1; D remains unclear. Trimming cost V 6 bases and J 4 bases, with 10 bases left between them. The CDR3 runs 13 residues. The germline gives CDR1 MGHDK, CDR2 SYGVNS. CDR3 DNA sequence: TGTGCCAGCAGCTCGCCCCATTACAATGAGCAGTTCTTC. Its translation is CASSSPHYNEQFF.

This clonotype has a handful of counts. The V gene is TRBV9, the J gene TRBJ2-3; a weak D match, TRBD2 (5 bases). The CDR3 sequence is 15 residues long. CDR1 SGDLS and CDR2 YYNGEE come from the germline V gene. V gave up 1 base and J gave up 4 bases, with 13 bases separating them. The DNA for the CDR3 is TGTGCCAGCAGCGTATCTCCCGGAGGACCAGATACGCAGTATTTT. Translation: CASSVSPGGPDTQYF.

This chain connects TRBV10-3 to TRBJ2-3; 10 bases agree with TRBD2. Germline V gene lookup returns CDR1 ENHRY and CDR2 SYGVKD. The CDR3 loop spans 14 amino acids. CDR3 in DNA: TGTGCTCAAGCGGGGGGGCAGGGCACAGATACGCAGTATTTT. It yields the protein CAQAGGQGTDTQYF.

Written as DNA, the CDR3 is TGTGCCAGCGAGGGACTCACCTACAATGAGCAGTTCTTC. Residues: CASEGLTYNEQFF. The chain couples TRBV2 to TRBJ2-1; tentatively, D is TRBD2 (6 bases). Germline CDR1 is SNHLY and CDR2 is FYNNEI. CDR3 size: 13 residues. The germline V and J ends were trimmed by 8 bases and 2 bases, with 10 bases remaining between them. Combining the CDR3 with reference TRBV2 and TRBJ2-1 gives the whole variable domain EPEVTQTPSHQVTQMGQEVILRCVPISNHLYFYWYRQILGQKVEFLVSFYNNEISEKSEIFDDQFSVERPDGSNFTLKIRSTKLEDSAMYFCASEGLTYNEQFFGPGTRLTVL.

V gene TRBV7-8 combines with J gene TRBJ2-7, with 9 bases lining up with TRBD1. The tail of the sequence fits TRBJ2-5 better, so the J call may be wrong. CDR3 length equals 15 residues. Germline lookup yields CDR1 SGHVS and CDR2 FQNEAQ. Here the CDR3 DNA reads TGTGCCAGCAGTTCCGGGACAGGGAGGGTAGAGACCCAGTACTTC. This gives the protein CASSSGTGRVETQYF.

The gene calls are TRBV5-1 and TRBJ2-2; D possibly matches TRBD1 or TRBD2 (5 bases each). This CDR3 region has 15 residues. The V gene's germline CDR1 is SGHRS and CDR2 YFSETQ. V lost 1 base and J 3 bases, leaving 10 bases between the germline ends. Written as DNA, the CDR3 is TGCGCCAGCAGCTTGACCGGGACCGACACCGGGGAGCTGTTTTTT. Amino acid sequence: CASSLTGTDTGELFF.